A single T cell receptor (beta chain) is shown here with its context. This entry comes from a study of patients and donors after allogeneic stem cell transplantation. TCRdb reprocessed the RT-PCR reads via MiXCR and lists one record per CDR3 protein. The sample contains about 960,000 distinct CDR3 sequences, over 15% of which appear only once. Germline V gene sequence: CDR1 SGHRS, CDR2 YFSETQ. CDR3 length: 16 residues. V was pared by 5 bases and J by 2 bases, with 10 bases of the junction left unmatched. The sample comprised blood, either unsorted or a sorted T cell fraction (not recorded which). The source is a human donor who was either an allogeneic HSCT recipient or a stem cell or donor lymphocyte infusion donor (not recorded which). It is not recorded whose cells these are; they may come from a transplant donor. The chain couples TRBV5-1 to TRBJ2-3; 8 bases align to TRBD2. CDR3: CASRQRRGELTDTQYF. CDR3 nucleotides: TGCGCCAGCAGACAAAGGCGGGGGGAGCTCACAGATACGCAGTATTTT.